This TCR beta chain was documented in a study of T cell repertoires in cytomegalovirus infection. This clonotype was counted between two and nine times. Antigen unknown. TCRdb re-called the reads with MiXCR, one entry per CDR3 protein. The profile shows 310,000 or so distinct CDR3 sequences, roughly 25% of them singletons. V lost 5 bases and J 8 bases, leaving 12 bases between the germline ends. Germline V CDR1 and CDR2: SGHTA, FQGNSA. This CDR3 is built from 12 residues. Sequences were derived from cultured PBMCs, sampled from culture after CMV antigen stimulation. The chain combines TRBV7-2 with TRBJ1-2; D might be TRBD1 (6 bases). The receptor comes from a human donor in good health (CMV status not recorded). Some clones in this sample may be carry-over from other donors' samples. Written as DNA, the CDR3 is TGTGCCAGCAGCAGGGGGGCCCTGGGCTACACCTTC. Protein: CASSRGALGYTF.